These 10 T cell receptor beta chains share one sample of origin, sequenced in a study of blood T cells in healthy people across ages. Primed by a sample-barcoded 5' primer and a J-beta primer mix, a second PCR proceeded for 7 to 11 cycles. One entry per CDR3 protein, called by TCRdb with MiXCR from the 5' RACE reads. This sample has some 370,000 distinct CDR3 sequences, with over 45% found just once. Material for sequencing was blood. All receptors derive from a man aged 55 to 70 in good health.

This clonotype has only a few counts. The chain employs TRBV7-9 and TRBJ1-1; 7 bases are shared with TRBD1. Germline V gives CDR1 SEHNR, CDR2 FQNEAQ (reference sequence). The ends lost 5 bases at V and 0 bases at J; junction bases unmatched: 9. CDR3 length equals 16 residues. The CDR3 spells CASSQPPGQMNTEAFF. For the CDR3, the DNA is TGTGCCAGCAGCCAACCACCGGGACAGATGAACACTGAAGCTTTCTTT.

V usage is TRBV20-1 and J usage is TRBJ2-7; 8 bases fit TRBD1. J lost 7 bases, V lost 3 bases, and 8 bases had no gene match. Germline V gene sequence: CDR1 DFQATT, CDR2 SNEGSKA (reference sequence). This CDR3 is built from 13 residues. CDR3 sequence (DNA): TGCAGTGCTAGTGCCAGGGGGCTCTGGGAGCAGTACTTC. It translates to CSASARGLWEQYF.

V usage is TRBV27 and J usage is TRBJ1-2; tentatively, D is TRBD1 (5 bases). V was pared by 6 bases and J by 2 bases, with 16 bases between. The CDR3 consists of 15 residues. Germline V CDR1 and CDR2: MNHEY, SMNVEV (reference sequence). CDR3 residues: CASSFTFRGNYGYTF. In DNA, the CDR3 is TGTGCCAGCAGCTTCACCTTCCGGGGGAACTATGGCTACACCTTC.

A note on this clonotype: A much larger clone differs from this one at a single base, so this may be a read error. The chain has TRBV28 and TRBJ2-4, with D possibly being TRBD1 (6 bases). Germline CDR1 MDHEN, CDR2 SYDVKM. The CDR3 loop spans 15 amino acids. With 10 bases removed from V and 13 bases from J, the gap between germline ends came to 29 bases. CDR3: CANIGTTETYNEQYF. The CDR3 region has the DNA TGTGCCAACATCGGGACAACCGAGACCTACAATGAGCAGTACTTC.

As for this clonotype: A read error may be the cause here, since a much bigger clone is one base away. The chain employs TRBV21-1 and TRBJ2-7. The J call may be mistaken, given a closer DNA end match to TRBJ2-5. TRBV21-1 is an annotated pseudogene. The CDR3 length is 13 residues. The CDR3 loop reads CVSSKGLKETQYF. In DNA, the CDR3 is TGTGTCAGCAGCAAAGGATTGAAGGAGACCCAGTACTTC.

This clonotype was detected only once. This chain links TRBV12-3 or TRBV12-4 with TRBJ1-5; D possibly corresponds to TRBD1 (6 bases). The CDR3 has 15 amino acids. The V end lost 5 bases, the J end lost 2 bases, and 13 bases lay between the germline ends. The CDR3 DNA reads TGTGCCAGCAGTCAAGCGGGGGCCGGCAATCAGCCCCAGCATTTT. Encoded protein: CASSQAGAGNQPQHF.

This sequence joins TRBV11-2 and TRBJ2-1; 14 bases match TRBD2. Germline-derived CDR1 and CDR2 are SGHAT and FQNNGV. After removal of 4 bases from V and 5 bases from J, the junction contained 13 bases not matched to a gene. The CDR3 runs 19 residues. CDR3 residues: CASSSRTSGRRGPDNEQFF. The CDR3 coding sequence is TGTGCCAGCAGCTCCCGGACTAGCGGGAGGCGGGGGCCGGACAATGAGCAGTTCTTC.

This clonotype was counted a few times. The gene calls are TRBV29-1 and TRBJ2-1; TRBD2 agrees at 8 bases. The CDR3 consists of 15 residues. Germline V lookup: CDR1 SQVTM, CDR2 ANQGSEA. Trimming removed 3 bases from V and 3 bases from J; junction bases left unmatched: 7. CDR3 sequence reads: CSVEGLAGNYNEQFF. The CDR3 nucleotides read TGCAGCGTTGAGGGTCTAGCGGGTAACTACAATGAGCAGTTCTTC.

The chain is built from TRBV25-1 and TRBJ1-2, with a weak D call TRBD1 (5 bases). Germline lookup yields CDR1 MGHDK and CDR2 SYGVNS. Deletions cut 4 bases from V and 9 bases from J, with 9 bases between. CDR3 length equals 11 residues. The CDR3 here is CASSGGYRYTF. The CDR3 DNA reads TGTGCCAGCAGTGGGGGGTATCGCTACACCTTC.

The chain links TRBV14 to TRBJ2-7; the match to TRBD1 covers 9 bases. The J call may be faulty, since TRBJ2-5 better matches the DNA end. Germline lookup yields CDR1 SGHDN and CDR2 FVKESK. This CDR3 region has 16 residues. CDR3 residues: CASSPGDRAYGETQYF. In nucleotides, the CDR3 is TGTGCCAGCAGCCCGGGGGACAGGGCCTACGGGGAGACCCAGTACTTC.